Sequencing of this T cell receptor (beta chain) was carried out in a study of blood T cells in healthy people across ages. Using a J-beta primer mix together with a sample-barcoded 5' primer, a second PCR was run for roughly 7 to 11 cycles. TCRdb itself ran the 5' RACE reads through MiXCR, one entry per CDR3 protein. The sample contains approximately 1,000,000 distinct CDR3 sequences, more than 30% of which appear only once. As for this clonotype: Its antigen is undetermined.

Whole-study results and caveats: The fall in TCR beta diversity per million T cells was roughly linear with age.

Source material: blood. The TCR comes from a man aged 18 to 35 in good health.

The DNA for the CDR3 is TGTGCCAGCAGTACCCCTGGCCATGGGAACACTGAAGCTTTCTTT. Its translation is CASSTPGHGNTEAFF. The rearrangement joins TRBV6-2 or TRBV6-3 to TRBJ1-1; no clear D gene. V was trimmed by 5 bases and J by 1 base, leaving 14 bases between them. The CDR3 contains 15 residues. The V gene's germline CDR1 is MNHEY and CDR2 SVGEGT.